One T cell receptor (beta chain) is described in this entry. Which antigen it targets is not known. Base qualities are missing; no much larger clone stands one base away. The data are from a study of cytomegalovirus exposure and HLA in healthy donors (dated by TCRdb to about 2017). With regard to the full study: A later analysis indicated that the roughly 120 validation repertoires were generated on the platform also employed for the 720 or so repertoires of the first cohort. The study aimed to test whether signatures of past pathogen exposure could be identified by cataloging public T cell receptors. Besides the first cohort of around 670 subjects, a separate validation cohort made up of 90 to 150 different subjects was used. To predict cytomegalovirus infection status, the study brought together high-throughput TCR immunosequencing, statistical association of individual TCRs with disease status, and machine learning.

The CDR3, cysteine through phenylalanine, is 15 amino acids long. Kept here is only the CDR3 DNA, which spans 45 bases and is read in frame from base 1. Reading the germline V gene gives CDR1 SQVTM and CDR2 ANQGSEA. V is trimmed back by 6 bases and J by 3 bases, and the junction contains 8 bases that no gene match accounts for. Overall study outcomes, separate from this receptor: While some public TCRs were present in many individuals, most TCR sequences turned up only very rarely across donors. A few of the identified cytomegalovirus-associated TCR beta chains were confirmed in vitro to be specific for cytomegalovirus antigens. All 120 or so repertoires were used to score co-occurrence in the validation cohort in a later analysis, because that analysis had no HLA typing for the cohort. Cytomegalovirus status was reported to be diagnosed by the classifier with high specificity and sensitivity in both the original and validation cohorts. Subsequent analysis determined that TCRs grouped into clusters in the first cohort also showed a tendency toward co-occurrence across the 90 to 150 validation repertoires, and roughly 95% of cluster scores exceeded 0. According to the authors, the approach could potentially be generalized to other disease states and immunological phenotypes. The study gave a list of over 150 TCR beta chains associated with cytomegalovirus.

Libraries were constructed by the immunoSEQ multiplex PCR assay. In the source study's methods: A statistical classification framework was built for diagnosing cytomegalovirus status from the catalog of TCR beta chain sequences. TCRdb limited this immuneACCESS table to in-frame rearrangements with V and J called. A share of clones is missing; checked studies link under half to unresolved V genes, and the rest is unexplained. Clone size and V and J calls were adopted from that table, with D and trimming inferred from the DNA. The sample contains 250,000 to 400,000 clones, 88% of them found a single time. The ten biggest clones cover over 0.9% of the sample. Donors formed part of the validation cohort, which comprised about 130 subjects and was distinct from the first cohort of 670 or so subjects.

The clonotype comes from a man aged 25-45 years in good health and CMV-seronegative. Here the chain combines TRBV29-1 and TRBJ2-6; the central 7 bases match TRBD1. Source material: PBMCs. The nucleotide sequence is TGCAGCGTCAGTAGAGGGGGCTTTGGGGCCAACGTCCTGACTTTC. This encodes CSVSRGGFGANVLTF.